In this sample, the clone carrying this T cell receptor beta chain turned up a few times. Its specificity is not known. CDR3 length: 23 residues. The J segment lost 4 bases and the V segment lost 3 bases, leaving 24 bases of the junction unmatched. Germline-derived CDR1 and CDR2 are MDHEN and SYDVKM. The sample comes from a study of blood T cells in healthy people across ages. Findings and limits, study-wide: In older individuals, TCR beta diversity per million T cells was lower, falling roughly linearly with age.

A second 7 to 11 cycle PCR used barcoded and J-beta primers. From the 5' RACE reads, TCRdb called clonotypes with MiXCR, one entry per CDR3 protein. The data hold more than 600,000 distinct CDR3 sequences, with roughly 25% observed a single time. This sample also belongs to another study, concerning T cells of mothers and their children. That publication notes: The donors comprised about 6 children and their three healthy Caucasian mothers.

Input material: blood. The rearrangement joins TRBV28 to TRBJ2-1, with 13 bases identical to TRBD2. This receptor was identified in a boy between 10 and 17 years old in good health. CDR3 DNA: TGTGCCAGCAGTTTTGTATTAGGGGAGACAAGGACTAGCGGGAGTTTTGGATACAATGAGCAGTTCTTC. It specifies CASSFVLGETRTSGSFGYNEQFF. Full variable domain (rest looked up from reference TRBV28 and TRBJ2-1): DVKVTQSSRYLVKRTGEKVFLECVQDMDHENMFWYRQDPGLGLRLIYFSYDVKMKEKGDIPEGYSVSREKKERFSLILESASTNQTSMYLCASSFVLGETRTSGSFGYNEQFFGPGTRLTVL.